These 14 T cell receptor beta chains originate from one sample sequenced in a study of CD8+CD57+ T cells in acquired aplastic anemia. The template used for profiling TCR beta VDJ and CDR3 was genomic DNA. One entry per CDR3 protein results from TCRdb running MiXCR on the reads. Among roughly 130,000 distinct CDR3 sequences listed, around 46% were seen once. Sequencing used sorted CD4+, CD8+, or CD8+CD57+ T cells (not recorded which) from PBMCs. These receptors were collected from a human donor in good health, serving as a control.

The gene calls are TRBV6-1 and TRBJ2-3; possibly TRBD2 for D (7 bases). CDR3 length: 14 amino acids. Germline lookup yields CDR1 MNHNS and CDR2 SASEGT. With 6 bases removed from V and 3 bases from J, the gap between germline ends came to 13 bases. CDR3 sequence (DNA): TGTGCCAGCAGAGGGGGGGCCGGGACAGATACGCAGTATTTT. It specifies CASRGGAGTDTQYF.

The genes are TRBV20-1 and TRBJ1-2, with TRBD1 identical over 8 bases. Germline assignment: CDR1 DFQATT and CDR2 SNEGSKA (reference sequence). This CDR3 is built from 14 residues. V shed 3 bases, J shed 4 bases, and the junction held 7 bases outside the gene matches. CDR3 nucleotide sequence: TGCAGTGCTAGTCGGACAGGGTCGAGCTATGGCTACACCTTC. This translates into CSASRTGSSYGYTF.

The gene calls are TRBV5-1 and TRBJ1-2; tentatively, D is TRBD1 (5 bases). Trimming removed 0 bases from V and 4 bases from J, with 16 bases in between. Germline V gene data show CDR1 as SGHRS and CDR2 as YFSETQ. The CDR3 is 16 amino acids. The CDR3 sequence is CASSLGASGAPYGYTF. The CDR3 nucleotides read TGCGCCAGCAGCTTGGGAGCCAGCGGGGCCCCCTATGGCTACACCTTC.

The V and J genes are TRBV15 and TRBJ1-6; D call uncertain. Germline V gene lookup returns CDR1 LNHNV and CDR2 YYDKDF (reference sequence). The CDR3 spans 14 residues. With 5 bases removed from V and 3 bases from J, the gap between germline ends came to 8 bases. CDR3 DNA sequence: TGTGCCACCAGCTTATCGGGCTATAATTCACCCCTCCACTTT. Its translation: CATSLSGYNSPLHF. Using reference TRBV15 and TRBJ1-6 for the parts outside the CDR3, the full variable domain is DAMVIQNPRYQVTQFGKPVTLSCSQTLNHNVMYWYQQKSSQAPKLLFHYYDKDFNNEADTPDNFQSRRPNTSFCFLDIRSPGLGDTAMYLCATSLSGYNSPLHFGNGTRLTVT.

This chain connects TRBV2 to TRBJ1-5; D is unresolved. The germline V gene encodes CDR1 SNHLY and CDR2 FYNNEI. The V end lost 1 base, the J end lost 7 bases, and 11 bases lay between the germline ends. CDR3 length: 14 residues. The CDR3 region is CASSEGSQDQPQHF. CDR3 coding DNA: TGTGCCAGCAGTGAAGGGTCCCAAGACCAGCCCCAGCATTTT.

This clonotype has a count of ten or more. This chain uses TRBV11-2 with TRBJ2-3; 9 nucleotides align to TRBD1. The CDR3 has 16 residues. V shed 5 bases and J 6 bases; nucleotides not matched to a gene: 12. Germline CDR1 is SGHAT and CDR2 is FQNNGV. The CDR3 protein is CASSNPGQGALDTQYF. The DNA of the CDR3 is TGTGCCAGCAGCAATCCGGGACAGGGCGCATTGGATACGCAGTATTTT.

As for this clonotype: Since a much larger clone is just one base distant, this may be a read error. The V and J genes are TRBV7-2 and TRBJ1-1; weak D call: TRBD1 (5 bases). This CDR3 region has 14 residues. From germline, CDR1 is SGHTA and CDR2 FQGNSA. V dropped 4 bases and J dropped 4 bases, with 13 bases sitting between them. CDR3 loop: CASSSAAGGTEAFF. For the CDR3, the DNA is TGTGCCAGCAGCTCCGCCGCGGGGGGCACTGAAGCTTTCTTT.

The sample holds a few counts of this clonotype. The rearrangement joins TRBV5-4 to TRBJ2-1, with D possibly TRBD1 on 5 matching bases. The CDR3 is 15 amino acids. Germline assignment: CDR1 SGHNT and CDR2 YYREEE (reference sequence). V lost 0 bases and J 4 bases, leaving 11 bases between the germline ends. CDR3 nucleotide sequence: TGTGCCAGCAGCTTGGGTAGGACAAAATACAATGAGCAGTTCTTC. It specifies CASSLGRTKYNEQFF.

The CDR3 protein is CATGQFTGELFF. CDR3 in DNA: TGTGCCACCGGACAGTTCACCGGGGAGCTGTTTTTT. V gene TRBV24-1 combines with J gene TRBJ2-2; a possible D gene is TRBD1 (6 bases). V was shortened by 9 bases and J by 4 bases, with 8 bases between the two germline ends. This CDR3 has 12 amino acids. Germline V lookup: CDR1 KGHDR, CDR2 SFDVKD.

The CDR3 loop reads CASRGGAEDTQYF. The CDR3 DNA follows: TGTGCCAGCAGGGGGGGGGCCGAAGATACGCAGTATTTT. This rearrangement joins TRBV7-2 to TRBJ2-3; tentatively, D is TRBD2 (7 bases). The CDR3 is made up of 13 amino acids. Trimming pared 6 bases from V and 5 bases from J, leaving 12 bases between. The germline gives CDR1 SGHTA, CDR2 FQGNSA.

V and J are TRBV6-1 and TRBJ2-3; TRBD2 agrees at 10 bases. CDR1 MNHNS and CDR2 SASEGT come from the germline V gene. V trimming: 2 bases; J trimming: 5 bases; junction bases outside the gene matches: 10. The CDR3 covers 17 residues. The CDR3 DNA sequence: TGTGCCAGCAGTGAATATCCTAGCGGGGGAGGTGGAGATACGCAGTATTTT. It yields the protein CASSEYPSGGGGDTQYF.

This clonotype was seen at least ten times. This sequence joins TRBV27 and TRBJ1-1, with D uncertain. The V end was cut by 1 base, the J end by 4 bases, with 7 bases between. CDR3 length: 13 amino acids. The V gene's germline CDR1 is MNHEY and CDR2 SMNVEV (reference sequence). In DNA, the CDR3 is TGTGCCAGCAGTTTATTACGGACCACTGAAGCTTTCTTT. Translated, it gives CASSLLRTTEAFF.

About this clonotype: A much larger clone lies a single base off, so this may be a read error. The chain has TRBV12-3 or TRBV12-4 and TRBJ1-1, with 8 bases fitting TRBD1. The length of the CDR3 is 17 residues. Trimming at V came to 1 base and at J to 3 bases, leaving 10 bases not matched to a gene. The CDR3 DNA sequence: TGTGCCAGCAGTTTAGGTCCCCCCGAGACAGGGGACACTGAAGCTTTCTTT. As protein: CASSLGPPETGDTEAFF.

This clonotype was recorded at least ten times. This chain links TRBV6-2 or TRBV6-3 with TRBJ1-3, with 7 bases identical to TRBD1. Losses at the gene ends were 6 bases for V and 2 bases for J; bases not matched to a gene: 4. The CDR3 is 14 amino acids. The germline V gene has CDR1 MNHEY and CDR2 SVGEGT. The CDR3: CASSRQGPGNTIYF. As DNA, the CDR3 is TGTGCCAGCAGCCGACAGGGACCTGGAAACACCATATATTTT.